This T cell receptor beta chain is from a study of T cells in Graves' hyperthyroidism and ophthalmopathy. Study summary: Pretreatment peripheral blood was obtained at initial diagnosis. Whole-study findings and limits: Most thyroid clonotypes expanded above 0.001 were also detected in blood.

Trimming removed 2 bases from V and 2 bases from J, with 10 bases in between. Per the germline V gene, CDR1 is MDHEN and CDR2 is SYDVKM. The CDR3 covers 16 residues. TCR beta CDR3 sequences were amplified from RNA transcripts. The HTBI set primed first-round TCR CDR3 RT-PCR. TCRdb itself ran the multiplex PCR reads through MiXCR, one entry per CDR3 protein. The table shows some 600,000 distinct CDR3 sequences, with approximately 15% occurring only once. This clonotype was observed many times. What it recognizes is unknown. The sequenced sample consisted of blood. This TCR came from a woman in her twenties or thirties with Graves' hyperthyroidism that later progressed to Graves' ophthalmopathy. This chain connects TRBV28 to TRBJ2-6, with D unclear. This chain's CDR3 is CASSLTGATGANVLTF. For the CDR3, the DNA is TGTGCCAGCAGTTTAACGGGTGCAACTGGGGCCAACGTCCTGACTTTC.